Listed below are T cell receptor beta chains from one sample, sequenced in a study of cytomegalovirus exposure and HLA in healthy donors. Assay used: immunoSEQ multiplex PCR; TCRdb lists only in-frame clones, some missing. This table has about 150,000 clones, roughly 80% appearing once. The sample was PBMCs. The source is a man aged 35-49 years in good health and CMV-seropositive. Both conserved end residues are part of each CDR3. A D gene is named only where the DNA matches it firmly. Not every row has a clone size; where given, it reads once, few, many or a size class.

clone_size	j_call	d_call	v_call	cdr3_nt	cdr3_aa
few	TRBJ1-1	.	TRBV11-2	TGTGCCAGCAGCTTAGTGGGGAGGGGGGATGCTTTCTTT	CASSLVGRGDAFF
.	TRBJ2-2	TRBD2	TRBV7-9	TGTTCCAGCAGCGGACTAGCGGGAGCCCTAAACACCGGGGAGCTGTTTTTT	CSSSGLAGALNTGELFF
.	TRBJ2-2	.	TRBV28	TGTGCCAGCACCCTCCGGACTCTGAACACCGGGGAGCTGTTTTTT	CASTLRTLNTGELFF
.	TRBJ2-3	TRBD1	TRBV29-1	TGCAGCGTGGACCCAGGGGGTGTGGATACGCAGTATTTT	CSVDPGGVDTQYF
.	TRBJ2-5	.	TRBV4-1	TGCGCCAGCAGCCTTTCTTCCGGGACACATGGAGAGACCCAGTACTTC	CASSLSSGTHGETQYF
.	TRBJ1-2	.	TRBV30	TGTGCCTGGAGTCCGGGGTATGGCTACACCTTC	CAWSPGYGYTF
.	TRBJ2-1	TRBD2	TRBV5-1	TGCGCCAGCAGCCTAGCGGGAGGGGGAGATGAGCAGTTCTTC	CASSLAGGGDEQFF
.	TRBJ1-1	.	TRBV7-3	TGTGCCAGCAGCACGGACAGGAACACTGAAGCTTTCTTT	CASSTDRNTEAFF
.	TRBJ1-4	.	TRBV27	TGTGCCAGCAAACTGGGGGCGGTTAATGAAAAACTGTTTTTT	CASKLGAVNEKLFF
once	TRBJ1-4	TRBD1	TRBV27	TGTGCCAGCAGTTTATCCCCATTTTTGGGACAGTACTCAACCAATGAAAAACTGTTTTTT	CASSLSPFLGQYSTNEKLFF
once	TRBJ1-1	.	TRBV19	TGTGCCAGTAGTGAGGGGGATGGTTTAAGAGCTTTCTTT	CASSEGDGLRAFF
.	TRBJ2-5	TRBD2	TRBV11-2	TGTGCCAGCAGCTTGGGGACTAGCGGGATCTTACCGCAAGAGACCCAGTACTTC	CASSLGTSGILPQETQYF
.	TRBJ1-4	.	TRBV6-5	TGTGCCAGCAGTTACCTAGGGGCAACTAATGAAAAACTGTTTTTT	CASSYLGATNEKLFF
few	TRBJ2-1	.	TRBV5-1	TGCGCCAGCATTAGCGGTACCTCCTACAATGAGCAGTTCTTC	CASISGTSYNEQFF
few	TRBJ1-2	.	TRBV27	TGTGCCAGCAGTTTAGGGCAGAACTATGGCTACACCTTC	CASSLGQNYGYTF
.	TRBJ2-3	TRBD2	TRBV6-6	TGTGCCAGCAGCACCGGACTAGCCTTTTCCACAGATACGCAGTATTTT	CASSTGLAFSTDTQYF
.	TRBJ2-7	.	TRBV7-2	TGTGCCAGCAGCTTATCAGGGAGGAACTACGAGCAGTACTTC	CASSLSGRNYEQYF
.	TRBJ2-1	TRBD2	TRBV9	TGTGCCAGCAGCCCTAGCGGAACCTCCTACAATGAGCAGTTCTTC	CASSPSGTSYNEQFF
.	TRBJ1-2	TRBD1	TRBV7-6	TGTGCCAGCAGTCAGAAAGTCGGACAGGGGAAACCTAACTATGGCTACACCTTC	CASSQKVGQGKPNYGYTF
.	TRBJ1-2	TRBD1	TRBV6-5	TGTGCCAGCCTTCTTTCCGGGACAGCCAACTATGGCTACACCTTC	CASLLSGTANYGYTF
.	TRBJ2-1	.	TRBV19	TGTGCCAGTAGTACGTCCGTAGCGGAAAGCTCCTACAATGAGCAGTTCTTC	CASSTSVAESSYNEQFF
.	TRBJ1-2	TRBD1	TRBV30	TGTGCCTGGAGTCAGGGGGGTGGCTACACCTTC	CAWSQGGGYTF
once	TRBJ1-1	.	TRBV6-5	TGTGCCACCTTCCCCCATACTGCAGGCACTGAAGCTTTCTTT	CATFPHTAGTEAFF
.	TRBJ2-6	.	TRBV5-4	TGTGCCAGCAGCTCGGACCCCTCTGGGGCCAACGGCCTGACTTTC	CASSSDPSGANGLTF
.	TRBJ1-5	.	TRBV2	TGTGCCAGCAGTGGAGGTAATCAGCCCCAGCATTTT	CASSGGNQPQHF
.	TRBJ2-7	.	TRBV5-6	TGTGCCAGCAGCTTGTTGCGGGCAGCCTACGAGCAGTACTTC	CASSLLRAAYEQYF
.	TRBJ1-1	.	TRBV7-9	TGTGCCAGCAGGAATCGGGGGGGGAACACTGAAGCTTTCTTT	CASRNRGGNTEAFF
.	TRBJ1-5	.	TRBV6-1	TGTGCCAGCAGTGACAGACGTCTAATCCCTCGGGAGCCCCAGCATTTT	CASSDRRLIPREPQHF
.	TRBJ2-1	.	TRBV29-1	TGCAGCGTTGAATCCGGGTCGAGTGAGCAGTTCTTC	CSVESGSSEQFF
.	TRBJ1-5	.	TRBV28	TGTGCCAGCAGTTTAGGAGGCCCCAATCAGCCCCAGCATTTT	CASSLGGPNQPQHF
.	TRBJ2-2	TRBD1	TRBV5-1	TGCGCCAGTACCCGGGACAGGGTCGCTAACACCGGGGAGCTGTTTTTT	CASTRDRVANTGELFF
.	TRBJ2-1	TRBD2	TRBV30	TGTGCCTGGAGGGCCTCTAGCGGGAGGGCCGCCGATGAGCAGTTCTTC	CAWRASSGRAADEQFF
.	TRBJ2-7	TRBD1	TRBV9	TGTGCCAGCAGCGTAGGCCCAGGGGGTGAGCAGTACTTC	CASSVGPGGEQYF
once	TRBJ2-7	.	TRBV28	TGTGCCAGCAGTCCCGGAGGTCGGGATTTCTACGAGCAGTACTTC	CASSPGGRDFYEQYF
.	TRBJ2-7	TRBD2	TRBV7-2	TGTGCCAGCAGCCTACTAGCGGATTACGAGCAGTACTTC	CASSLLADYEQYF
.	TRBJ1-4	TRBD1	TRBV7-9	TGTGCCACCCTGAAGGCAGGGGGCGGGGAAAAACTGTTTTTT	CATLKAGGGEKLFF
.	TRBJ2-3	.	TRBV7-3	TGTGCCAGCAGCCAGGGACTAGATACGCAGTATTTT	CASSQGLDTQYF
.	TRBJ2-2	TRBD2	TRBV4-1	TGCGCCAGCAGCGGCGGGGGGAACACCGGGGAGCTGTTTTTT	CASSGGGNTGELFF
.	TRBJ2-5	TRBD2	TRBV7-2	TGTGCCAGCAGTTACAGCGGGAGTCAGGAGACCCAGTACTTC	CASSYSGSQETQYF
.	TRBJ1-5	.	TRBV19	TGTGCCAGTAGTCCGACAGGCAATCAGCCCCAGCATTTT	CASSPTGNQPQHF
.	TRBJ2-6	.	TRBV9	TGTGCCAGCAGGTTCTCCGCGTGGGCGGGGAACTCTGGGGCCAACGTCCTGACTTTC	CASRFSAWAGNSGANVLTF
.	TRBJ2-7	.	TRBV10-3	TGTGCCATCACCAACGACAGGACCTACGAGCAGTACTTC	CAITNDRTYEQYF
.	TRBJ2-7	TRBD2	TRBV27	TGTGCCAGCAGTTTATCGACTAGCGGGTCCTACGAGCAGTACTTC	CASSLSTSGSYEQYF
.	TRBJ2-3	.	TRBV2	TGTGCCAGCACCCGACAGGTTACCACAGATACGCAGTATTTT	CASTRQVTTDTQYF
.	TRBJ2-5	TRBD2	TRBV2	TGTGCCAGCGGACTAGCGGGGAACCCCCAAGAGACCCAGTACTTC	CASGLAGNPQETQYF
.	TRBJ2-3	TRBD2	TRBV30	TGTGCCTGGAGCCAACTAGCGGAGACCACAGATACGCAGTATTTT	CAWSQLAETTDTQYF
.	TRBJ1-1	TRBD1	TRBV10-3	TGTGCCATCAGTGATTATGGGACAGGATCTTCGGGTTTCTTT	CAISDYGTGSSGFF
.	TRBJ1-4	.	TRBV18	TGTGCCAGCTCACCACGGCAGGATGAAAAACTGTTTTTT	CASSPRQDEKLFF
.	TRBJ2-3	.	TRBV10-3	TGTGCCATCACAGCGGGTGATGGGGCAGATACGCAGTATTTT	CAITAGDGADTQYF
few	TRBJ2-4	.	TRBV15	TGTGCCACCAGCAGAGATGTCGGGCTAGCTGACATTCAGTACTTC	CATSRDVGLADIQYF
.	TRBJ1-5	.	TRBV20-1	TGCAGTGCTAGACAGGGAGGGCCCCAGCATTTT	CSARQGGPQHF
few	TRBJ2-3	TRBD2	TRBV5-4	TGTGCCAGCAGCTTCGGACTAGCGGGAACAGATACGCAGTATTTT	CASSFGLAGTDTQYF
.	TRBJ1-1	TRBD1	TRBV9	TGTGCCAGCAGCGTCGAGGGGGCCGGGAACACTGAAGCTTTCTTT	CASSVEGAGNTEAFF
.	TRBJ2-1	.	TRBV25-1	TGTGCCAGCAGTGGCCGAGACTGGGTCAATGAGCAGTTCTTC	CASSGRDWVNEQFF
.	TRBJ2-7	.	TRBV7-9	TGTGCCAGCAGCCCGGCCGGGACTTACTACGAGCAGTACTTC	CASSPAGTYYEQYF